This T cell receptor (beta chain) was sequenced in a study of blood T cells in healthy people across ages. The study's findings and limits: The CMV status of each donor remained undetermined, and this could have confounded shifts in expanded clonotypes.

Alongside a J-beta primer mix, a sample-barcoded 5' primer served in a second PCR lasting roughly 6 to 12 cycles. Each CDR3 protein gets one entry after TCRdb re-called the 5' RACE reads with MiXCR. Among 1.5 million to 2 million distinct CDR3 sequences listed, roughly 52% were seen once. A single count supports this clonotype. The antigen remains undetermined. The receptor comes from a woman aged 40 to 50 in good health. Sequencing was done on a sample of blood.

The CDR3 here is CASSPAGAPEAFF. DNA for the CDR3: TGTGCCAGCAGCCCGGCAGGAGCCCCTGAAGCTTTCTTT. The V call is TRBV7-9, the J call TRBJ1-1; D remains unclear. The germline gives CDR1 SEHNR, CDR2 FQNEAQ (reference sequence). The CDR3 extends over 13 amino acids. The V end was cut by 5 bases, the J end by 6 bases, with 13 bases between.